This T cell receptor (beta chain) was profiled in a study of vaccination effects on CD4 cells after COVID-19. With regard to this clone: The antigen is undetermined.

Assay used: immunoSEQ multiplex PCR; TCRdb lists only in-frame clones, some missing. The sample contains some 46,000 clones, approximately 82% of which appear only once. Study-level results: Mainly new vaccine-induced clones made up the post-vaccine spike-reactive clones in convalescents.

After removal of 6 bases from V and 1 base from J, the junction contained 9 bases not matched to a gene. The CDR3 totals 15 residues. Germline V gene sequence: CDR1 MDHEN, CDR2 SYDVKM. At the end of about ten days of culture, CD4+ T cells were isolated. PCR showed that the person got SARS-CoV-2 infection at some point between March and December 2020. Vaccine administered to participants consisted of two doses of either BNT162b2 or mRNA-1273. The starting material was CD4+ T cells from PBMCs cultured without peptide, obtained after COVID-19 vaccination. This TCR was sampled from a human donor who had a prior SARS-CoV-2 infection. The chain recombines TRBV28 with TRBJ2-7; 7 nucleotides align to TRBD1. This CDR3 reads CASSPAGTESYEQYF. CDR3 sequence (DNA): TGTGCCAGCAGCCCTGCCGGGACAGAGTCCTACGAGCAGTACTTC.